A single sample gave rise to the 32 T cell receptor beta chains below, sequenced in a study of blood T cell repertoires in COVID-19 (dated by TCRdb to 2020 to 2022). Library method: the immunoSEQ multiplex PCR assay. Drawn from immuneACCESS, this table holds only the in-frame rearrangements with V and J called that TCRdb kept. Clones are partly lost; checked studies trace under half to an unresolved V gene and leave the rest unexplained. The sample has some 70,000 clones on record, about 86% of them singletons. 6.9% of the sample is held by the ten biggest clonotypes. Sequenced sample: peripheral blood. The receptor set was obtained from a man aged 45-60 years with active COVID-19.

The rearrangement links TRBV20-1 to TRBJ2-1, with D perhaps matching TRBD2 (5 bases). Trimming removed 0 bases from V and 12 bases from J, with 9 bases in between. Germline CDR1 reads DFQATT; CDR2 reads SNEGSKA (reference sequence). The CDR3 is 11 amino acids. This CDR3 reads CSARDRTLQFF. The CDR3 DNA follows: TGCAGTGCTAGAGATAGGACTTTGCAGTTCTTC.

The genes are TRBV28 and TRBJ2-7; TRBD2 matches 9 bases. Per the germline V gene, CDR1 is MDHEN and CDR2 is SYDVKM. This CDR3 spans 15 amino acids. V gave up 6 bases and J gave up 4 bases; unmatched junction bases: 10. Written as DNA, the CDR3 is TGTGCCAGCAGCCCAGCCCTAGCGGGGTCGTACGAGCAGTACGTC. This sequence encodes CASSPALAGSYEQYV.

The CDR3 coding sequence is TGTGCCAGCAGCTTAAACAACGTTCAATACGAGCAGTACTTC. The encoded protein is CASSLNNVQYEQYF. V is TRBV7-8 and J is TRBJ2-7; D remains unclear. This CDR3 is 14 amino acids long. In germline, CDR1 is SGHVS, CDR2 FQNEAQ. Trimming stripped 2 bases from V and 4 bases from J, with 12 bases between.

V is TRBV6-5 and J is TRBJ2-1, with 8 bases identical to TRBD1. The V gene end was trimmed by 5 bases and the J gene end by 12 bases; junction bases not matched to a gene: 12. The CDR3 has 14 amino acids. Germline V gene data show CDR1 as MNHEY and CDR2 as SVGAGI. CDR3 bases: TGTGCCAGCAGTAGACGCTCTGACAGGGGCCTGCAGTTCTTC. Its protein is CASSRRSDRGLQFF.

This clone appeared a few times. The V gene is TRBV5-3, the J gene TRBJ2-5; 12 nucleotides line up with TRBD2. TRBV5-3 is annotated as an ORF whose role is uncertain. This CDR3 has 16 residues. Unmatched junction bases numbered 9, after V lost 4 bases and J lost 5 bases. As DNA, the CDR3 is TGTGCCAGAAGCGCTCCCCTAGCGGGGGGGAATGAGACCCAGTACTTC. It codes for CARSAPLAGGNETQYF.

This CDR3 is CATSQGGTEAFF. CDR3 nucleotide sequence: TGTGCCACATCCCAGGGGGGCACTGAAGCTTTCTTT. The gene calls are TRBV6-5 and TRBJ1-1, with 7 bases identical to TRBD1. Trimming removed 10 bases from V and 4 bases from J; junction bases left unmatched: 6. The CDR3 is 12 amino acids. Per the germline V gene, CDR1 is MNHEY and CDR2 is SVGAGI.

The chain joins TRBV2 to TRBJ1-5; possible D gene TRBD1, 6 bases. The CDR3 sequence is 14 residues long. Germline CDR1 SNHLY, CDR2 FYNNEI. Trimming removed 9 bases from V and 0 bases from J, with 12 bases in between. The CDR3 DNA follows: TGTGCCAGTACTGGGGGCCATAGCAATCAGCCCCAGCATTTT. It encodes CASTGGHSNQPQHF.

The chain is built from TRBV7-8 and TRBJ2-1; perhaps TRBD2 as D (6 bases). Trimming removed 5 bases at V and 0 bases at J, with 14 bases between. Germline V lookup: CDR1 SGHVS, CDR2 FQNEAQ. The CDR3 consists of 16 residues. The CDR3, as DNA: TGTGCCAGCAGCAACCGCGGGACGAACTCCTACAATGAGCAGTTCTTC. Translated, it gives CASSNRGTNSYNEQFF.

The chain uses TRBV2 and TRBJ1-6; D not certain. This CDR3 has 15 residues. Trimming took 0 bases from V and 7 from J, leaving 10 bases between them. Germline V lookup: CDR1 SNHLY, CDR2 FYNNEI. The CDR3 nucleotides read TGTGCCAGCAGTGAAGCGGCGGGAAACAATTCACCCCTCCACTTT. It codes for CASSEAAGNNSPLHF.

This chain connects TRBV7-2 to TRBJ2-7; D gene unclear. In germline, CDR1 is SGHTA, CDR2 FQGNSA. Deletions cut 2 bases from V and 3 bases from J, with 11 bases between. The CDR3 runs to 14 residues. Here the CDR3 reads CASSLFSNHYEQYF. As DNA, the CDR3 is TGTGCCAGCAGCTTATTCTCTAATCACTACGAGCAGTACTTC.

The chain joins TRBV6-5 to TRBJ2-1; 7 bases are a match to TRBD2. Germline-derived CDR1 and CDR2 are MNHEY and SVGAGI. J gave up 7 bases and V 8 bases, and 5 bases lay outside the gene matches. The CDR3 is 12 residues long. CDR3: CASAGVLNEQFF. In nucleotides, the CDR3 is TGTGCCAGCGCGGGAGTTCTTAATGAGCAGTTCTTC.

The V call is TRBV7-9, the J call TRBJ2-1; 7 bases line up with TRBD2. This CDR3 has 14 residues. Losses at the gene ends were 1 base for V and 6 bases for J; bases not matched to a gene: 3. Germline V lookup: CDR1 SEHNR, CDR2 FQNEAQ (reference sequence). This CDR3 reads CASSLGEGFNEQFF. DNA of the CDR3: TGTGCCAGCAGCTTAGGGGAGGGGTTCAATGAGCAGTTCTTC.

The chain couples TRBV7-2 to TRBJ2-2, with D perhaps matching TRBD1 (6 bases). Per germline, CDR1 SGHTA and CDR2 FQGNSA. With 5 bases removed from V and 7 bases from J, the gap between germline ends came to 14 bases. The CDR3 is 14 residues long. The CDR3 region has the DNA TGTGCCAGCAGCGTACAGGGTTTTGACGGGGAGCTGTTTTTT. Protein product: CASSVQGFDGELFF.

This clone was recorded once. The chain couples TRBV19 to TRBJ2-1; maybe TRBD1 (6 bases). Germline CDR1 is LNHDA and CDR2 is SQIVND (reference sequence). The CDR3 length is 11 residues. Trimming left V 6 bases short and J 10 bases short, with 10 bases between. The CDR3 reads CASRDRYEQFF. In DNA form, the CDR3 reads TGTGCCAGTAGAGACAGGTACGAGCAGTTCTTC.

This rearrangement joins TRBV19 to TRBJ1-2; 7 bases are shared with TRBD1. J gave up 7 bases and V 9 bases, and 11 bases lay outside the gene matches. The CDR3 is made up of 13 amino acids. Germline V gene lookup returns CDR1 LNHDA and CDR2 SQIVND (reference sequence). In nucleotides, the CDR3 is TGTGCCAGCAGCCAGACAGGGTTGGGTGGCTACACCTTC. Amino acid sequence: CASSQTGLGGYTF.

The V call is TRBV10-2, the J call TRBJ2-3; D unresolved. Per germline, CDR1 WSHSY and CDR2 SAAADI. The CDR3 has 13 residues. Trimming pared 8 bases from V and 1 base from J, leaving 10 bases between. For the CDR3, the DNA is TGCGCCAGCCGCTCGGTTCGCACAGATACGCAGTATTTT. Its translation is CASRSVRTDTQYF.

The chain is built from TRBV5-5 and TRBJ2-1; 12 bases align to TRBD2. The J segment lost 6 bases and the V segment lost 5 bases, leaving 15 bases of the junction unmatched. The CDR3 has 18 amino acids. Germline-derived CDR1 and CDR2 are SGHKS and YYEKEE (reference sequence). CDR3 sequence (DNA): TGTGCCAGCAGAGCTCGACAGGGGACTAGCGGGCCGGGCAATGAGCAGTTCTTC. This gives the protein CASRARQGTSGPGNEQFF. Full variable domain (remainder filled in from reference TRBV5-5 and TRBJ2-1): DAGVTQSPTHLIKTRGQQVTLRCSPISGHKSVSWYQQVLGQGPQFIFQYYEKEERGRGNFPDRFSARQFPNYSSELNVNALLLGDSALYLCASRARQGTSGPGNEQFFGPGTRLTVL.

The chain recombines TRBV5-1 with TRBJ2-3, with D maybe TRBD1 (6 bases). Germline loops: CDR1 SGHRS, CDR2 YFSETQ. This CDR3 is 14 amino acids long. V lost 0 bases and J 1 base, leaving 6 bases between the germline ends. This chain's CDR3 is CASSLGGRTDTQYF. The CDR3 DNA sequence: TGCGCCAGCAGCTTGGGGGGGCGCACAGATACGCAGTATTTT.

This chain links TRBV11-2 with TRBJ2-7, with TRBD2 matching over 12 bases. The CDR3 consists of 16 residues. The J segment lost 3 bases and the V segment lost 1 base, leaving 4 bases of the junction unmatched. The V gene's germline CDR1 is SGHAT and CDR2 FQNNGV. The CDR3 here is CASSLAPSGGGYEQYV. The CDR3 bases are TGTGCCAGCAGCTTAGCCCCTAGCGGGGGGGGCTACGAGCAGTACGTC.

V usage is TRBV24-1 and J usage is TRBJ2-5; 10 nucleotides align to TRBD2. The CDR3 extends over 14 amino acids. V lost 10 bases to trimming and J lost 5 bases; unmatched junction nucleotides: 9. Germline V gives CDR1 KGHDR, CDR2 SFDVKD. The CDR3 DNA sequence: TGTGCCACTTCCCGGACTAGCGGTGGGGAGACCCAGTACTTC. As protein: CATSRTSGGETQYF.

The rearrangement uses TRBV14 and TRBJ2-5, with 11 nucleotides matching TRBD2. The V segment lost 4 bases and the J segment 4 bases; nucleotides outside the gene matches: 11. The CDR3 consists of 17 residues. The germline CDR1 and CDR2 sequences are SGHDN and FVKESK. CDR3 in DNA: TGTGCCAGCAGCCGCCACTTGACTAGCGGGATTGGAGAGACCCAGTACTTC. Translation gives CASSRHLTSGIGETQYF.

The chain couples TRBV7-9 to TRBJ2-2; weak D call: TRBD2 (6 bases). The CDR3 extends over 15 amino acids. CDR1 is SEHNR, CDR2 FQNEAQ, per germline (reference sequence). V was trimmed by 3 bases and J by 7 bases, leaving 15 bases between them. CDR3 region: CASSFDSGPHGELFF. The CDR3 DNA follows: TGTGCCAGCAGCTTTGATAGCGGACCTCACGGGGAGCTGTTTTTT.

The chain links TRBV3-1 (or the pseudogene TRBV3-2) to TRBJ2-7; D may be TRBD2 (6 bases). The germline V and J ends were trimmed by 4 bases and 3 bases, with 10 bases remaining between them. Germline V CDR1 and CDR2: LGHDT, YNNKEL (reference sequence). The CDR3 loop spans 13 amino acids. The CDR3 loop is CASSLGLSYEQYF. The DNA of the CDR3 is TGTGCCAGCAGCCTGGGACTTAGCTACGAGCAGTACTTC.

The chain employs TRBV29-1 and TRBJ1-2; 9 nucleotides line up with TRBD1. The CDR3 is made up of 14 amino acids. Unmatched junction bases numbered 7, after V lost 2 bases and J lost 6 bases. The germline CDR1 and CDR2 sequences are SQVTM and ANQGSEA. The DNA for the CDR3 is TGCAGCGTTGAACCGGGACAGGGAGGCGATGGCTACACCTTC. Translated, it gives CSVEPGQGGDGYTF.

The rearrangement joins TRBV7-9 to TRBJ2-2; 10 bases are shared with TRBD2. In germline, CDR1 is SEHNR, CDR2 FQNEAQ (reference sequence). V shed 8 bases, J shed 5 bases, and the junction held 11 bases outside the gene matches. The CDR3 runs to 16 residues. CDR3 coding DNA: TGTGCCAGCGACACCCCCGGGACTAGCGCAACCGGGGAGCTGTTTTTT. Protein sequence: CASDTPGTSATGELFF.

The rearrangement links TRBV2 to TRBJ2-5, with 7 bases that match TRBD1. The length of the CDR3 is 15 residues. V gave up 6 bases and J gave up 1 base; unmatched junction bases: 8. Germline V gives CDR1 SNHLY, CDR2 FYNNEI. The CDR3, as DNA: TGTGCCAGCAGCGAGGGGGCGGGCCCCCAAGAGACCCAGTACTTC. Translated: CASSEGAGPQETQYF.

This chain uses TRBV15 with TRBJ2-3, with 7 bases identical to TRBD1. The junction had 10 bases not matched to a gene; V was cut back by 1 base and J by 3 bases. Germline CDR1 is LNHNV and CDR2 is YYDKDF (reference sequence). This CDR3 region has 17 residues. CDR3 sequence reads: CATSRAGTDLPTDTQYF. In nucleotides, the CDR3 is TGTGCCACCAGCAGAGCCGGGACAGATTTACCGACAGATACGCAGTATTTT.

V is TRBV5-6 and J is TRBJ1-3; 9 bases are shared with TRBD1. The germline V gene encodes CDR1 SGHDT and CDR2 YYEEEE. The CDR3 totals 15 residues. With V trimmed by 0 bases and J by 9 bases, 7 bases remained unmatched. CDR3 in amino acids: CASSLDRGLYSTIYF. Here the CDR3 DNA reads TGTGCCAGCAGCTTGGACAGGGGGCTCTACAGCACCATATATTTT.

The chain has TRBV7-8 and TRBJ1-4; D is undetermined. In germline, CDR1 is SGHVS, CDR2 FQNEAQ. The CDR3 is made up of 14 amino acids. Trimming took off 1 base at V and 9 bases at J, with 12 bases between the two ends. CDR3 sequence: CASSLERANQKLFF. DNA of the CDR3: TGTGCCAGCAGCTTAGAGAGGGCAAATCAAAAACTGTTTTTT.

J is TRBJ2-3 and V is TRBV7-2; D not resolved. The CDR3 loop spans 17 amino acids. The germline V and J ends were trimmed by 1 base and 1 base, with 15 bases remaining between them. From germline, CDR1 is SGHTA and CDR2 FQGNSA. The CDR3 spells CASSLEPTVVGTDTQYF. CDR3 bases: TGTGCCAGCAGCTTAGAGCCAACGGTGGTTGGCACAGATACGCAGTATTTT.

This chain connects TRBV7-5 to TRBJ1-5; the DNA was not compared with TRBD1, the D call given in the table. TRBV7-5 is annotated as a pseudogene. CDR3 size: 22 residues. CDR3 bases: TGTGCCAGAAGCTTTATTCGGGGTTCGGGGTTACGGGTAGGGGGCTTGAGTCAGCCCCAGCATTTT. This sequence encodes CARSFIRGSGLRVGGLSQPQHF.

This clone occurred once. The V gene is TRBV6-5, the J gene TRBJ1-4; TRBD1 aligns across 7 bases. The trim removed 4 bases at V and 5 bases at J, leaving 7 bases unmatched. Per the germline V gene, CDR1 is MNHEY and CDR2 is SVGAGI. The length of the CDR3 is 15 residues. The CDR3 DNA reads as TGTGCCAGCAGTTTCCTCGGGACAGAGAATGAAAAACTGTTTTTT. As protein: CASSFLGTENEKLFF.